This entry concerns a single T cell receptor (beta chain). Its specificity is not known. The data belong to a study of beta chain features in type 1 diabetes. Overall study: Age, gender and cell yields were alike across patients and healthy donors.

The study's findings and limits: Equally in patients and controls, shorter templates might have been favored by PCR. Patients with Type 1 diabetes showed moderately but significantly shorter TCRB CDR3s in all four CD4+ subsets. More deletions and fewer insertions at VDJ junctions were seen in type 1 diabetes patients.

Germline assignment: CDR1 SGHAT and CDR2 FQNNGV. This CDR3 is 15 amino acids long. V gave up 3 bases and J gave up 7 bases; unmatched junction bases: 8. The entirety of the isolated RNA underwent reverse transcription, so expressed TCRB transcripts were sequenced. Method: immunoSEQ multiplex PCR; TCRdb's copy keeps in-frame clones and lacks some. Of some 250,000 clones in the sample, approximately 15% are singletons; the top ten hold approximately 0.02%. A sort by CD45RO/CCR7/CD25/CD127/CD95/CD27 yielded CD4+ naive, central memory, regulatory and stem cell-like memory cells. Source material: naive CD4+ T cells from blood. The sequence was collected from a man aged 25-40 years with type 1 diabetes. J is TRBJ2-1 and V is TRBV11-2, with TRBD2 identical over 8 bases. This chain's CDR3 is CASSLETGGPNEQFF. In nucleotides, the CDR3 is TGTGCCAGCAGCTTGGAGACGGGGGGGCCAAATGAGCAGTTCTTC.